These 22 T cell receptor beta chains came from one sample sequenced in a study of blood T cells in healthy people across ages. PCR was performed a second time for about 7 to 12 cycles using a sample-barcoded 5' primer and a J-beta primer mix. TCRdb reprocessed the 5' RACE reads via MiXCR and lists one record per CDR3 protein. The profile covers hundreds of thousands of distinct CDR3 sequences, with about 54% appearing a single time and about two fifths taken by the ten largest. Sequencing was carried out using blood. The receptors shown here come from a man in his 60s in good health.

The V and J genes are TRBV7-9 and TRBJ1-6; 9 nucleotides match TRBD1. Germline V gene data show CDR1 as SEHNR and CDR2 as FQNEAQ (reference sequence). This CDR3 is 19 amino acids long. J gave up 7 bases and V 4 bases, and 17 bases lay outside the gene matches. The CDR3: CASSSSRDRAGPGNSPLHF. CDR3 nucleotides: TGTGCCAGCAGCTCGTCCCGGGACAGGGCCGGTCCGGGGAATTCACCCCTCCACTTT.

The genes are TRBV10-2 and TRBJ2-1; 7 nucleotides agree with TRBD1. This CDR3 contains 16 residues. In germline, CDR1 is WSHSY, CDR2 SAAADI. The junction had 10 bases not matched to a gene; V was cut back by 4 bases and J by 4 bases. In nucleotides, the CDR3 is TGCGCCAGCAGTGGAACACCGGGACAGAGATACAATGAGCAGTTCTTC. Encoded protein: CASSGTPGQRYNEQFF.

This sequence joins TRBV9 and TRBJ2-7, with D hard to call. From germline, CDR1 is SGDLS and CDR2 YYNGEE. The V and J ends lost 5 bases and 6 bases respectively, with 21 bases between them. The CDR3 has 15 residues. Here the CDR3 reads CASSARRQGVAEQYF. CDR3 in DNA: TGTGCCAGCAGTGCGAGACGCCAAGGAGTGGCCGAGCAGTACTTC.

The J gene is TRBJ1-5, the V gene TRBV6-5, with a weak D call TRBD1 (5 bases). With 8 bases removed from V and 3 bases from J, the gap between germline ends came to 14 bases. The CDR3 sequence is 14 residues long. The germline CDR1 and CDR2 sequences are MNHEY and SVGAGI. The CDR3 protein is CASQRQGYNQPQHF. The CDR3 nucleotides read TGTGCCAGCCAGAGGCAGGGATACAATCAGCCCCAGCATTTT.

The chain recombines TRBV20-1 with TRBJ2-1; D remains ambiguous. CDR3 length: 16 residues. In germline, CDR1 is DFQATT, CDR2 SNEGSKA (reference sequence). Trimming removed 1 base at V and 6 bases at J, with 19 bases between. CDR3 bases: TGCAGTGCTAGAGCCCCGCTCGGTGGGTCGGGCAATGAGCAGTTCTTC. Residues: CSARAPLGGSGNEQFF.

This chain links TRBV11-2 with TRBJ2-3; the match to TRBD2 covers 7 bases. The CDR3 spans 16 residues. CDR1 and CDR2 from the germline V gene are SGHAT and FQNNGV. Trimming cost V 3 bases and J 0 bases; bases outside gene matches: 6. The CDR3 sequence: CASSFRSGGSTDTQYF. The CDR3, as DNA: TGTGCCAGCAGCTTTAGGTCCGGGGGGAGCACAGATACGCAGTATTTT.

The rearrangement links TRBV20-1 to TRBJ2-4, with 8 bases aligning to TRBD1. The J call may be mistaken, given a closer DNA end match to TRBJ2-7. The CDR3 covers 12 residues. CDR1 is DFQATT and CDR2 is SNEGSKA in the germline V gene (reference sequence). The CDR3 loop reads CSAPNRGDEQYF. The CDR3 DNA is TGCAGTGCTCCAAACAGGGGGGACGAGCAGTACTTC.

A single count supports this clonotype. The junction departs from germline at one end; a sequencing error may be responsible. The V call is TRBV10-3, the J call TRBJ1-5; D is unresolved. Germline-derived CDR1 and CDR2 are ENHRY and SYGVKD. This CDR3 has 14 residues. The CDR3 coding sequence is TGTGCCATCAGTGAGGACAATAGCAATCAGCTCCAGCATTTT. Protein sequence: CAISEDNSNQLQHF.

V is TRBV29-1 and J is TRBJ2-5, with D perhaps assigned TRBD1 or TRBD2 (5 bases each). V lost 7 bases to trimming and J lost 1 base, with 16 bases between them. The length of the CDR3 is 14 residues. Germline CDR1 reads SQVTM; CDR2 reads ANQGSEA. CDR3 sequence (DNA): TGCAGCGCCCTAGGGCCGGGGACCCAAGAGACCCAGTACTTC. Encoded protein: CSALGPGTQETQYF.

On this clonotype: At one of its ends the junction is not consistent with the germline gene, which may arise from a read error. The V gene is TRBV5-1, the J gene TRBJ2-5; D unresolved. CDR1 and CDR2 from the germline V gene are SGHRS and YFSETQ. The CDR3 totals 11 residues. In DNA, the CDR3 is TGCGCCAGCAGCCTCCAAGAGACCCGGTACTTC. This sequence encodes CASSLQETRYF.

The chain combines TRBV4-1 with TRBJ2-5; 9 bases are a match to TRBD2. The ends lost 1 base at V and 1 base at J; junction bases unmatched: 4. The CDR3 contains 16 residues. Looked up from germline, CDR1 is MGHRA and CDR2 is YSYEKL. The CDR3, as DNA: TGCGCCAGCAGCCAAGGCGGGGGGGCACGCCAAGAGACCCAGTACTTC. Its protein is CASSQGGGARQETQYF.

This chain joins TRBV9 and TRBJ1-2; D call uncertain. Looked up from germline, CDR1 is SGDLS and CDR2 is YYNGEE. The CDR3 length is 14 residues. Trimming removed 5 bases at V and 0 bases at J, with 11 bases between. CDR3 amino acids: CASREGIANYGYTF. CDR3 bases: TGTGCCAGCAGGGAGGGAATAGCTAACTATGGCTACACCTTC.

J is TRBJ1-2 and V is TRBV25-1, with a possible D match to TRBD1 (5 bases). The CDR3 covers 15 residues. Germline V gives CDR1 MGHDK, CDR2 SYGVNS. V dropped 4 bases and J dropped 4 bases, with 16 bases sitting between them. The CDR3: CASSGSEAQGYGYTF. Written as DNA, the CDR3 is TGTGCCAGCAGTGGGAGCGAGGCTCAGGGCTATGGCTACACCTTC.

The chain joins TRBV15 to TRBJ1-6, with D unresolved. V gave up 0 bases and J gave up 13 bases, with 7 bases separating them. This CDR3 comprises 12 residues. Germline values: CDR1 LNHNV, CDR2 YYDKDF (reference sequence). The CDR3 DNA follows: TGTGCCACCAGCAGAGATTCGCTCCCCCTCCACTTT. This translates into CATSRDSLPLHF.

The chain has TRBV2 and TRBJ1-4; 9 positions agree with TRBD1. This CDR3 is built from 15 residues. V trimming: 6 bases; J trimming: 2 bases; junction bases outside the gene matches: 4. Per the germline V gene, CDR1 is SNHLY and CDR2 is FYNNEI. The CDR3 sequence is CASSEQGATNEKLFF. The CDR3 DNA is TGTGCCAGCAGCGAACAGGGGGCTACTAATGAAAAACTGTTTTTT.

The V gene is TRBV20-1, the J gene TRBJ2-5; unclear D gene. The V end was cut by 1 base, the J end by 9 bases, with 18 bases between. This CDR3 spans 14 amino acids. Germline CDR1 is DFQATT and CDR2 is SNEGSKA (reference sequence). For the CDR3, the DNA is TGCAGTGCTAGAGGACAACTCCAAGACGTGGCCCAGTACTTC. The encoded protein is CSARGQLQDVAQYF.

V usage is TRBV12-3 or TRBV12-4 and J usage is TRBJ2-3; D gene ambiguous. The V and J ends lost 3 bases and 6 bases respectively, with 13 bases between them. The CDR3 totals 14 residues. The CDR3 region is CASSFAFTGDTQYF. CDR3 sequence (DNA): TGTGCCAGCAGTTTCGCGTTCACCGGGGATACGCAGTATTTT.

The chain recombines TRBV10-3 with TRBJ2-1; TRBD2 might be the D (7 bases). The CDR3 runs to 12 residues. The germline V gene has CDR1 ENHRY and CDR2 SYGVKD. The CDR3 loop reads CASRGGNNEQFF. In nucleotides, the CDR3 is TGTGCATCAAGGGGGGGGAACAATGAGCAGTTCTTC.

The gene calls are TRBV5-6 and TRBJ1-4; 8 nucleotides match TRBD1. V was clipped by 2 bases and J by 0 bases; unmatched bases: 6. CDR3 length: 17 amino acids. Germline CDR1 and CDR2: SGHDT and YYEEEE. In DNA, the CDR3 is TGTGCCAGCAGCTTAGGGACAGGCACCGCAACTAATGAAAAACTGTTTTTT. Protein product: CASSLGTGTATNEKLFF.

The rearrangement links TRBV5-1 to TRBJ2-5; TRBD2 might be the D (6 bases). CDR3 length equals 13 residues. V was cut by 5 bases and J by 2 bases, with 10 bases left in between. From germline, CDR1 is SGHRS and CDR2 YFSETQ. CDR3: CASRDYLQETQYF. The CDR3 coding sequence is TGCGCCAGCAGGGACTACCTACAAGAGACCCAGTACTTC. The full variable domain, in which reference TRBV5-1 and TRBJ2-5 provide the parts outside the CDR3, is KAGVTQTPRYLIKTRGQQVTLSCSPISGHRSVSWYQQTPGQGLQFLFEYFSETQRNKGNFPGRFSGRQFSNSRSEMNVSTLELGDSALYLCASRDYLQETQYFGPGTRLLVL.

The V and J genes are TRBV6-5 and TRBJ1-2; TRBD1 is a possible D gene (5 bases). Per germline, CDR1 MNHEY and CDR2 SVGAGI. V was cut by 4 bases and J by 0 bases, with 12 bases left in between. This CDR3 has 15 residues. The DNA of the CDR3 is TGTGCCAGCAGTTTTACCGACAGATCTAACTATGGCTACACCTTC. This gives the protein CASSFTDRSNYGYTF.

The rearrangement joins TRBV6-2 or TRBV6-3 to TRBJ2-5; D uncertain. Germline values: CDR1 MNHEY, CDR2 SVGEGT. The V end lost 6 bases, the J end lost 11 bases, and 13 bases lay between the germline ends. This CDR3 region has 11 residues. CDR3 sequence: CASSYGRAQYF. The CDR3 DNA follows: TGTGCCAGCAGCTATGGACGAGCGCAGTACTTC.